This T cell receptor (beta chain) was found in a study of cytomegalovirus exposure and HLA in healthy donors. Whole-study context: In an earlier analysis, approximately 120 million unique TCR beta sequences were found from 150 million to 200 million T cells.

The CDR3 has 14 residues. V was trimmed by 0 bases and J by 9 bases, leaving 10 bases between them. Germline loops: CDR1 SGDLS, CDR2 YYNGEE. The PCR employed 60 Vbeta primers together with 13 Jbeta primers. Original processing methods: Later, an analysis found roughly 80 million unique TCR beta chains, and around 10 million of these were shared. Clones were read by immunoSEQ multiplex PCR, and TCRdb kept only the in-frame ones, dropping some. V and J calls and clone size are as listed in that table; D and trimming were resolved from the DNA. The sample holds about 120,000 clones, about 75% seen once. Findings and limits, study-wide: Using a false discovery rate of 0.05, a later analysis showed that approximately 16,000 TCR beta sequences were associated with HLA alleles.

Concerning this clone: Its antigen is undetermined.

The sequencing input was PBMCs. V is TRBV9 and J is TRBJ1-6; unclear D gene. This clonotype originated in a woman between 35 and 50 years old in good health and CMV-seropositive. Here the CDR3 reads CASSVAGEISPLHF. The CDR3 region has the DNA TGTGCCAGCAGCGTAGCCGGAGAAATTTCACCCCTCCACTTT.